The 12 T cell receptor beta chains reported below all come from one sample, sequenced in a study of T cell repertoires in cytomegalovirus infection. TCRdb re-called the reads with MiXCR, one entry per CDR3 protein. The data contain 250,000 to 300,000 distinct CDR3 sequences, over 15% of them singletons. Material for sequencing was CD8+ T cells from PBMCs. Source of these receptors: a human donor in good health (CMV status not recorded). Some clones in this sample may be carry-over from other donors' samples.

This clonotype was detected many times. The chain recombines TRBV6-2 or TRBV6-3 with TRBJ1-1; D gene uncertain. V lost 0 bases to trimming and J lost 10 bases, with 15 bases between them. The CDR3 has 14 residues. Germline loops: CDR1 MNHEY, CDR2 SVGEGT. CDR3 nucleotides: TGTGCCAGCAGTTACTCCGAGGATCCTAACCGAGCTTTCTTT. Encoded protein: CASSYSEDPNRAFF.

This clonotype was recorded many times. The chain couples TRBV7-9 to TRBJ1-1; tentative D call: TRBD1 (6 bases). The V end lost 5 bases, the J end lost 8 bases, and 9 bases lay between the germline ends. CDR1 is SEHNR and CDR2 is FQNEAQ in the germline V gene (reference sequence). The CDR3 is made up of 11 amino acids. As DNA, the CDR3 is TGTGCCAGCAGCCCAGGACAGGAAGCTTTCTTT. Its protein is CASSPGQEAFF.

The CDR3 protein is CSVRWTGSNEKLFF. The CDR3, as DNA: TGCAGCGTGAGATGGACAGGGTCTAATGAAAAACTGTTTTTT. The chain carries TRBV29-1 and TRBJ1-4, with 8 bases lining up with TRBD1. CDR3 length: 14 amino acids. Losses at the gene ends were 6 bases for V and 3 bases for J; bases not matched to a gene: 6. The V gene's germline CDR1 is SQVTM and CDR2 ANQGSEA.

The sample holds many counts of this clonotype. The gene calls are TRBV4-1 and TRBJ1-2, with a possible D match to TRBD1 (5 bases). Germline CDR1 MGHRA, CDR2 YSYEKL. The CDR3 length is 16 residues. The ends were cut back, 1 base at V and 3 bases at J, with 15 bases in the middle. CDR3 residues: CASSQVQQAWDYGYTF. The CDR3, as DNA: TGCGCCAGCAGCCAAGTCCAACAGGCCTGGGACTATGGCTACACCTTC.

This clonotype occurred a few times. V is TRBV5-5 and J is TRBJ2-5; tentative D call: TRBD1 (5 bases). Germline lookup yields CDR1 SGHKS and CDR2 YYEKEE (reference sequence). The V end lost 4 bases, the J end lost 7 bases, and 14 bases lay between the germline ends. The CDR3 consists of 13 residues. CDR3 loop: CASSSTQAVTQYF. CDR3 bases: TGTGCCAGCAGCAGTACACAGGCGGTGACCCAGTACTTC.

This clonotype was detected many times. The CDR3 coding sequence is TGTGCCAGCAGCTTTAGAGGCACCCAAGAGACCCAGTACTTC. Protein: CASSFRGTQETQYF. V usage is TRBV7-6 and J usage is TRBJ2-5; D uncertain. Trimming took off 3 bases at V and 1 base at J, with 9 bases between the two ends. CDR1 is SGHVS and CDR2 is FNYEAQ in the germline V gene. The CDR3 is made up of 14 amino acids.

The chain recombines TRBV3-1 with TRBJ2-7; a weak D match, TRBD1 (5 bases). The V end was cut by 3 bases, the J end by 2 bases, with 14 bases between. The CDR3 has 15 residues. Germline-derived CDR1 and CDR2 are LGHDT and YNNKEL (reference sequence). DNA of the CDR3: TGTGCCAGCAGCCATTTCTCAGGGCCGACCTACGAGCAGTACTTC. Translation gives CASSHFSGPTYEQYF.

This clonotype appeared a few times. As DNA, the CDR3 is TGTGCCAGCAGCGTAGTAATAGCGGGGGGCTACAATGAGCAGTTCTTC. Amino acid sequence: CASSVVIAGGYNEQFF. The chain joins TRBV9 to TRBJ2-1, with 10 positions matching TRBD2. The CDR3 is 16 residues long. J gave up 3 bases and V 0 bases, and 3 bases lay outside the gene matches. From germline, CDR1 is SGDLS and CDR2 YYNGEE.

This clonotype showed up many times. V usage is TRBV6-5 and J usage is TRBJ1-2, with 8 bases aligning to TRBD1. Trimming removed 5 bases from V and 3 bases from J; junction bases left unmatched: 2. The CDR3 runs 13 residues. Germline CDR1 is MNHEY and CDR2 is SVGAGI. The CDR3 sequence is CASSETGDYGYTF. The DNA for the CDR3 is TGTGCCAGCAGTGAGACAGGGGACTATGGCTACACCTTC.

Remarks on this clonotype: The junction and the germline gene differ at one end; a read error may be behind it. This chain joins TRBV6-6 and TRBJ2-1; D is uncertain. CDR3 length equals 14 residues. Germline V lookup: CDR1 MNHNY, CDR2 SVGAGI (reference sequence). The CDR3 protein is CASSNSWDYNEQFF. In DNA, the CDR3 is TGTGCCAGCAGTAACTCCTGGGATTACAATGAGCAGTTCTTC.

This clonotype was counted many times. The chain combines TRBV28 with TRBJ1-1, with 11 nucleotides matching TRBD1. The V gene end was trimmed by 5 bases and the J gene end by 6 bases; junction bases not matched to a gene: 8. The CDR3 length is 15 residues. Germline CDR1 MDHEN, CDR2 SYDVKM. This CDR3 is CASSPGQGALSEAFF. CDR3 sequence (DNA): TGTGCCAGCAGTCCAGGACAGGGGGCGTTGTCTGAAGCTTTCTTT.

In its sample, this clonotype was seen a few times. The chain uses TRBV20-1 and TRBJ1-5, with 12 bases that match TRBD1. Germline V CDR1 and CDR2: DFQATT, SNEGSKA (reference sequence). This CDR3 contains 15 residues. With 4 bases clipped from V and 7 bases from J, the junction kept 8 bases outside the gene matches. CDR3 amino acids: CSATGTGGLGQPQHF. CDR3 DNA sequence: TGCAGTGCTACAGGGACAGGGGGCCTGGGCCAGCCCCAGCATTTT.